The rows below give T cell receptor beta chains drawn from one sample of a study of OX40 agonist ivuxolimab in advanced cancers. The table came from immunoSEQ multiplex PCR; TCRdb's copy has only in-frame clones and leaves some out. The sample carries some 120,000 clones, roughly 92% recorded once. The sample here was CD4+ or CD8+ T cells sorted from blood, taken in a trial of the OX40 agonist ivuxolimab. These receptors came from an adult with an advanced solid tumor such as melanoma, head and neck, liver or kidney cancer. Each CDR3 is given with its conserved first and last residue. A D gene is named only where the DNA matches it firmly. Not all rows give a size; the values are once, few, many and, for expanded clones, a class.

>NA|TRBJ1-2|TRBD1|TRBV7-9
CASSLAGDRGTGYTF
TGTGCCAGCAGCTTAGCGGGGGACAGGGGGACTGGCTACACCTTC
>NA|TRBJ2-2|NA|TRBV19
CASSIGQSDSNTGELFF
TGTGCCAGTAGTATCGGACAGTCCGATTCGAACACCGGGGAGCTGTTTTTT
>few|TRBJ2-7|NA|TRBV28
CASSSYAGQSEQYF
TGTGCCAGCAGCTCCTACGCGGGTCAGAGCGAGCAGTACTTC
>NA|TRBJ2-2|NA|TRBV7-2
CASSLEGRLALRGTGELFF
TGTGCCAGCAGCTTAGAAGGTCGGCTAGCGCTACGAGGGACCGGGGAGCTGTTTTTT
>NA|TRBJ1-1|NA|TRBV6-6
CASSSPDRGNTEAFF
TGTGCCAGCAGTTCGCCGGACCGGGGGAACACTGAAGCTTTCTTT
>NA|TRBJ2-7|NA|TRBV12-5
CASGPRAGYEQYF
TGTGCTAGTGGCCCCCGAGCGGGCTACGAGCAGTACTTC
>NA|TRBJ1-5|NA|TRBV2
CASSDSGRLSNQPQHF
TGTGCCAGCAGTGATTCGGGCAGACTGAGCAATCAGCCCCAGCATTTT
>NA|TRBJ1-2|TRBD1|TRBV28
CASSPNRGGYTF
TGTGCCAGCAGCCCGAACAGGGGAGGCTACACCTTC
>once|TRBJ1-2|NA|TRBV2
CASSEAGYGYTF
TGTGCCAGCAGTGAAGCTGGCTATGGCTACACCTTC
>NA|TRBJ2-2|TRBD1|TRBV19
CASIEGARTGELFF
TGTGCCAGTATTGAGGGGGCGCGCACCGGGGAGCTGTTTTTT
>NA|TRBJ1-2|NA|TRBV27
CASSLRDTNYGYTF
TGTGCCAGCAGTTTAAGGGACACCAACTATGGCTACACCTTC
>NA|TRBJ2-3|TRBD2|TRBV14
CASSQGTSGGTDTQYF
TGTGCCAGCAGCCAAGGGACTAGCGGAGGCACAGATACGCAGTATTTT
>NA|TRBJ2-7|TRBD1|TRBV6-6
CASSPRRDRAYEQYF
TGTGCCAGCAGCCCCCGCCGGGACAGGGCCTACGAGCAGTACTTC
>NA|TRBJ1-2|TRBD1|TRBV19
CASRTGTGGGYTF
TGTGCCAGTAGAACCGGGACAGGGGGGGGCTACACCTTC
>NA|TRBJ1-1|NA|TRBV7-9
CASSAVAGTEAFF
TGTGCCAGCAGCGCCGTGGCGGGCACTGAAGCTTTCTTT
>NA|TRBJ1-2|NA|TRBV7-9
CASSVTGNYGYTF
TGTGCCAGCAGCGTAACCGGGAACTACGGCTACACCTTC
>once|TRBJ1-1|NA|TRBV12-5
CASGLIGTEAFF
TGTGCTAGTGGTTTGATCGGGACTGAAGCTTTCTTT
>NA|TRBJ2-7|NA|TRBV14
CASSQNRVGSYEQYF
TGTGCCAGCAGCCAAAACCGCGTCGGATCCTACGAGCAGTACTTC
>few|TRBJ1-6|NA|TRBV4-2
CASSQVERNNSPLHF
TGTGCCAGCAGCCAAGTTGAGAGGAATAATTCACCCCTCCACTTT
>NA|TRBJ1-5|NA|TRBV28
CASSLDPPQHF
TGTGCCAGCAGTCTCGACCCCCCCCAGCATTTT
>NA|TRBJ2-1|TRBD2|TRBV9
CASSVGSGIYNEQFF
TGTGCCAGCAGCGTCGGTAGCGGGATTTACAATGAGCAGTTCTTC
>NA|TRBJ1-1|NA|TRBV18
CASSPKGELNTEAFF
TGTGCCAGCTCACCAAAGGGAGAGTTGAACACTGAAGCTTTCTTT
>NA|TRBJ1-5|TRBD1|TRBV7-6
CASSPETGGYQPQHF
TGTGCCAGCAGCCCCGAGACAGGGGGCTATCAGCCCCAGCATTTT
>NA|TRBJ2-1|TRBD2|TRBV11-1
CASRILAGGPYEQFF
TGTGCCAGCAGAATTCTAGCGGGAGGGCCCTATGAGCAGTTCTTC